This passage covers 25 T cell receptor beta chains from one sample sequenced in a study of blood T cell repertoires in COVID-19. Profiling relied on immunoSEQ multiplex PCR, and the TCRdb table lists in-frame clones only, not all of them. The sample records fewer than 650,000 clones, about 88% being singletons. The sample consisted of peripheral blood. Source of these receptors: a woman aged 45-60 years with COVID-19, enrolled during active disease.

This clone was counted a single time. This sequence joins TRBV24-1 and TRBJ1-5; weak D call: TRBD1 (6 bases). V gave up 4 bases and J gave up 10 bases, with 10 bases separating them. This CDR3 has 12 amino acids. Per germline, CDR1 KGHDR and CDR2 SFDVKD. This CDR3 is CATSEVDSPQHF. CDR3 nucleotides: TGTGCCACCAGTGAGGTGGACAGCCCCCAGCATTTT.

This clone was recorded only once. At the DNA level, this CDR3 is encoded by other sequences in the same sample as well. This chain joins TRBV5-1 and TRBJ2-2, with 7 bases lining up with TRBD1. This CDR3 has 15 residues. Germline V gene sequence: CDR1 SGHRS, CDR2 YFSETQ. Trimming removed 3 bases from V and 2 bases from J; junction bases left unmatched: 4. CDR3 in amino acids: CASSSTGANTGELFF. CDR3 in DNA: TGCGCCAGCAGCTCCACAGGGGCCAACACCGGGGAGCTGTTTTTT.

V and J are TRBV5-4 and TRBJ2-7; 7 bases are a match to TRBD1. Losses at the gene ends were 3 bases for V and 2 bases for J; bases not matched to a gene: 5. The CDR3 extends over 14 amino acids. CDR1 and CDR2 (germline): SGHNT, YYREEE (reference sequence). The CDR3 loop reads CASSWDRQTYEQYF. CDR3 in DNA: TGTGCCAGCAGCTGGGACAGACAAACCTACGAGCAGTACTTC.

The chain combines TRBV11-2 with TRBJ2-3; D remains unclear. CDR3 size: 12 residues. The V gene lost 5 bases and the J gene lost 2 bases, with 5 bases spanning the gap. Germline V gene data show CDR1 as SGHAT and CDR2 as FQNNGV. CDR3 DNA: TGTGCCAGCAGCACTATCACAGATACGCAGTATTTT. Its protein product is CASSTITDTQYF.

The chain uses TRBV29-1 and TRBJ2-1, with D possibly being TRBD1 (5 bases). Germline loops: CDR1 SQVTM, CDR2 ANQGSEA. The CDR3 has 11 amino acids. CDR3 nucleotides: TGCTCCTCTGGGGCGGACAATGAGCAGTTCTTC. Translation: CSSGADNEQFF.

The chain carries TRBV27 and TRBJ1-6, with D maybe TRBD1 (6 bases). This CDR3 contains 16 residues. Germline assignment: CDR1 MNHEY and CDR2 SMNVEV (reference sequence). Trimming cost V 0 bases and J 9 bases, with 15 bases left between them. Here the CDR3 DNA reads TGTGCCAGCAGTTTATCCCTGCCAGGGGTCGCTTCACCCCTCCACTTT. Its translation: CASSLSLPGVASPLHF.

This clone has just one count. CDR3 protein: CASSLSARAEAFF. The CDR3 DNA follows: TGTGCCAGCAGTTTATCAGCCAGGGCTGAAGCTTTCTTT. The chain is built from TRBV28 and TRBJ1-1, with D possibly matching TRBD1 (5 bases). The CDR3 covers 13 residues. V was clipped by 1 base and J by 6 bases, with 9 bases between them. Germline-derived CDR1 and CDR2 are MDHEN and SYDVKM. Variable domain in full (rest from reference TRBV28 and TRBJ1-1): DVKVTQSSRYLVKRTGEKVFLECVQDMDHENMFWYRQDPGLGLRLIYFSYDVKMKEKGDIPEGYSVSREKKERFSLILESASTNQTSMYLCASSLSARAEAFFGQGTRLTVV.

This chain uses TRBV7-9 with TRBJ2-1; 8 nucleotides agree with TRBD1. This CDR3 is 15 amino acids long. Germline V gives CDR1 SEHNR, CDR2 FQNEAQ (reference sequence). V was clipped by 5 bases and J by 7 bases; unmatched bases: 10. CDR3 sequence: CASSTRQGIKNEQFF. For the CDR3, the DNA is TGTGCCAGCAGCACCCGACAGGGGATAAAAAATGAGCAGTTCTTC.

This sequence joins TRBV19 and TRBJ1-6; 9 nucleotides match TRBD1. The germline gives CDR1 LNHDA, CDR2 SQIVND (reference sequence). The CDR3 extends over 17 amino acids. V shed 3 bases, J shed 8 bases, and the junction held 11 bases outside the gene matches. CDR3: CASSIAGQGTLHSPLHF. The CDR3 DNA reads as TGTGCCAGTAGTATCGCGGGACAGGGTACCTTACATTCACCCCTCCACTTT. The full variable domain, completed using reference TRBV19 and TRBJ1-6, is DGGITQSPKYLFRKEGQNVTLSCEQNLNHDAMYWYRQDPGQGLRLIYYSQIVNDFQKGDIAEGYSVSREKKESFPLTVTSAQKNPTAFYLCASSIAGQGTLHSPLHFGNGTRLTVT.

This clone was seen a few times. The chain employs TRBV28 and TRBJ2-5; 10 positions agree with TRBD2. CDR3 size: 18 residues. The ends lost 1 base at V and 4 bases at J; junction bases unmatched: 12. CDR1 and CDR2 (germline): MDHEN, SYDVKM. The CDR3 coding sequence is TGTGCCAGCAGTTTATTACGACTAGCGGGTCTCGCGTTAGAGACCCAGTACTTC. Translation: CASSLLRLAGLALETQYF.

This sequence joins TRBV27 and TRBJ1-5, with 12 bases lining up with TRBD1. CDR1 MNHEY and CDR2 SMNVEV come from the germline V gene (reference sequence). The CDR3 spans 19 residues. V dropped 7 bases and J dropped 1; count of bases not matched to a gene: 14. This CDR3 is CASNQVGTGGDGSNQPQHF. Written as DNA, the CDR3 is TGTGCCAGCAACCAAGTGGGGACAGGGGGCGATGGCAGCAATCAGCCCCAGCATTTT.

The V call is TRBV3-1 (or the pseudogene TRBV3-2), the J call TRBJ1-1, with TRBD1 as a possible D gene (6 bases). This CDR3 comprises 12 residues. Trimming removed 4 bases at V and 5 bases at J, with 8 bases between. Germline-derived CDR1 and CDR2 are LGHDT and YNNKEL (reference sequence). The CDR3 loop reads CASSRGQTEAFF. CDR3 nucleotides: TGTGCCAGCAGCCGCGGACAGACTGAAGCTTTCTTT.

This chain joins TRBV30 and TRBJ2-6, with TRBD2 as a possible D gene (5 bases). The CDR3 is 16 amino acids. Germline V gene lookup returns CDR1 GTSNPN and CDR2 SVGIG (reference sequence). Between the trimmed V and J ends, which lost 3 bases and 2 bases, there was a span of 14 bases. The CDR3 bases are TGTGCCTGGAGACCACTAGGATCTACTGGGGCCAACGTCCTGACTTTC. It yields the protein CAWRPLGSTGANVLTF.

V usage is TRBV5-1 and J usage is TRBJ1-2; TRBD1 aligns across 10 bases. Germline assignment: CDR1 SGHRS and CDR2 YFSETQ. The CDR3 runs 16 residues. The ends lost 2 bases at V and 3 bases at J; junction bases unmatched: 7. This CDR3 reads CASSFSGTGADYGYTF. The CDR3, as DNA: TGCGCCAGCAGCTTTTCAGGGACAGGGGCCGACTATGGCTACACCTTC.

The rearrangement joins TRBV18 to TRBJ1-1, with TRBD1 matching over 8 bases. Germline CDR1 is KGHSH and CDR2 is LQKENI. The V and J ends lost 4 bases and 5 bases, in that order; junction bases with no gene match: 3. The CDR3 contains 13 residues. The CDR3 DNA sequence: TGTGCCAGCTCACGGACAGGGATGACTGAAGCTTTCTTT. Translating it yields CASSRTGMTEAFF.

The rearrangement links TRBV5-5 to TRBJ1-2; D might be TRBD1 (6 bases). Germline loops: CDR1 SGHKS, CDR2 YYEKEE (reference sequence). V lost 3 bases and J 8 bases, leaving 20 bases between the germline ends. The CDR3 is made up of 15 amino acids. As DNA, the CDR3 is TGTGCCAGCAGCTCGGGGACACCCTGGGGAGAGGGCTACACCTTC. Protein: CASSSGTPWGEGYTF.

This chain joins TRBV5-6 and TRBJ2-7; no clear D gene. V was cut by 3 bases and J by 4 bases, with 11 bases left in between. The length of the CDR3 is 13 residues. The germline gives CDR1 SGHDT, CDR2 YYEEEE. CDR3 DNA: TGTGCCAGCAGCTCGTACCGAGAGTACGAGCAGTACTTC. Its protein product is CASSSYREYEQYF.

This chain uses TRBV11-2 with TRBJ1-2; 10 nucleotides align to TRBD1. V lost 5 bases to trimming and J lost 6 bases; unmatched junction nucleotides: 6. Germline lookup yields CDR1 SGHAT and CDR2 FQNNGV. The CDR3 spans 14 residues. CDR3 bases: TGTGCCAGCAGCCCTACGGGACAGGGGAATGGCTACACCTTC. Its protein product is CASSPTGQGNGYTF.

The gene calls are TRBV28 and TRBJ1-2; TRBD1 is a possible D gene (5 bases). Germline V gives CDR1 MDHEN, CDR2 SYDVKM. This CDR3 is built from 14 residues. V lost 2 bases to trimming and J lost 4 bases, with 11 bases between them. The CDR3 nucleotides read TGTGCCAGCAGTTTAGCGGGGGGGTTCTATGGCTACACCTTC. Translated, it gives CASSLAGGFYGYTF.

The V gene is TRBV12-3 or TRBV12-4, the J gene TRBJ2-7; no clear D gene. The CDR3 is 13 residues long. The V end lost 4 bases, the J end lost 2 bases, and 9 bases lay between the germline ends. CDR3 sequence (DNA): TGTGCCAGCAGTTACGGAGATACCTACGAGCAGTACTTC. Encoded protein: CASSYGDTYEQYF.

This chain uses TRBV2 with TRBJ2-1; D is unresolved. Germline values: CDR1 SNHLY, CDR2 FYNNEI. Trimming took 8 bases from V and 5 from J, leaving 10 bases between them. The CDR3 runs 12 residues. CDR3 coding DNA: TGTGCCAGCTCCTTCTTCGACAATGAGCAGTTCTTC. It codes for CASSFFDNEQFF.

V gene TRBV9 combines with J gene TRBJ2-1; D unresolved. The V gene's germline CDR1 is SGDLS and CDR2 YYNGEE. Trimming cost V 2 bases and J 0 bases, with 9 bases left between them. This CDR3 comprises 15 residues. Here the CDR3 DNA reads TGTGCCAGCAGCGTTCACTGGAGCTCCTACAATGAGCAGTTCTTC. It translates to CASSVHWSSYNEQFF.

V and J are TRBV10-2 and TRBJ2-7, with TRBD1 matching 7 bases. V dropped 8 bases and J dropped 5; count of bases not matched to a gene: 12. The germline gives CDR1 WSHSY, CDR2 SAAADI. CDR3 length equals 14 residues. In DNA form, the CDR3 reads TGCGCCAGCGGGCCGACAGGGCCCTTGGACGAGCAGTACTTC. Protein sequence: CASGPTGPLDEQYF.

This chain links TRBV7-7 with TRBJ2-5, with 9 bases lining up with TRBD2. In germline, CDR1 is SSHAT, CDR2 FNYEAQ (reference sequence). Germline trimming cut 6 bases from V and 4 bases from J; bases unmatched to any gene: 6. This CDR3 region has 14 residues. The CDR3 nucleotides read TGTGCCAGCAGAGGCGGGGGGGCCGGAGAGACCCAGTACTTC. Its translation is CASRGGGAGETQYF.

V and J are TRBV20-1 and TRBJ1-1; D gene uncertain. The CDR3 extends over 11 amino acids. CDR1 and CDR2 from the germline V gene are DFQATT and SNEGSKA (reference sequence). V lost 4 bases to trimming and J lost 1 base, with 4 bases between them. CDR3 coding DNA: TGCAGTGCTAAGCAGAACACTGAAGCTTTCTTT. It translates to CSAKQNTEAFF.